Following are 26 T cell receptor beta chains from one sample sequenced in a study of blood T cell repertoires in COVID-19. Clones were read by immunoSEQ multiplex PCR, and TCRdb kept only the in-frame ones, dropping some. The data contain around 470,000 clones, roughly nine tenths of them singletons. The sequenced sample consisted of peripheral blood. The source is a man aged 18 to 29 with COVID-19, enrolled during active disease.

The chain employs TRBV5-5 and TRBJ2-7; 11 nucleotides line up with TRBD1. The CDR3 loop spans 15 amino acids. The germline V gene encodes CDR1 SGHKS and CDR2 YYEKEE (reference sequence). V shed 4 bases and J 2 bases; nucleotides not matched to a gene: 5. The CDR3 sequence: CASSRGTGGTYEQYF. For the CDR3, the DNA is TGTGCCAGCAGCCGAGGGACAGGGGGAACCTACGAGCAGTACTTC.

The CDR3 DNA is TGTGCCAGTAATAGAAACACTGAAGCTTTCTTT. Its translation is CASNRNTEAFF. V and J are TRBV6-5 and TRBJ1-1; D is unresolved. CDR3 length: 11 amino acids. The germline V and J ends were trimmed by 9 bases and 2 bases, with 7 bases remaining between them. Germline CDR1 MNHEY, CDR2 SVGAGI.

The chain couples TRBV5-6 to TRBJ1-5; the match to TRBD1 covers 10 bases. Germline V gives CDR1 SGHDT, CDR2 YYEEEE. V was pared by 3 bases and J by 4 bases, with 16 bases of the junction left unmatched. This CDR3 contains 19 residues. CDR3 amino acids: CASSSFTGTGVSVNQPQHF. CDR3 sequence (DNA): TGTGCCAGCAGCTCCTTTACCGGGACAGGGGTTTCGGTAAATCAGCCCCAGCATTTT.

This chain links TRBV6-2 or TRBV6-3 with TRBJ2-1; TRBD2 aligns across 9 bases. V gave up 2 bases and J gave up 0 bases; unmatched junction bases: 8. This CDR3 region has 18 residues. Germline CDR1 and CDR2: MNHEY and SVGEGT. The CDR3 region is CASSYDLRGGVSYNEQFF. The CDR3 DNA reads as TGTGCCAGCAGTTACGATTTGCGGGGGGGTGTCTCCTACAATGAGCAGTTCTTC.

The chain carries TRBV5-8 and TRBJ2-1; a weak D match, TRBD2 (5 bases). The CDR3 runs 15 residues. The V end lost 5 bases, the J end lost 5 bases, and 17 bases lay between the germline ends. The germline CDR1 and CDR2 sequences are SGHTS and YDEGEE. CDR3 loop: CASRPAGGSHNEQFF. In DNA, the CDR3 is TGTGCCAGCAGGCCAGCCGGTGGGAGCCACAATGAGCAGTTCTTC.

The chain has TRBV5-4 and TRBJ2-7, with 9 bases aligning to TRBD2. Per germline, CDR1 SGHNT and CDR2 YYREEE (reference sequence). This CDR3 contains 14 residues. The V gene end was trimmed by 6 bases and the J gene end by 5 bases; junction bases not matched to a gene: 9. The CDR3 DNA sequence: TGTGCCAGCAATCTTAGCGGGAGAAAGAACGAGCAGTACTTC. This translates into CASNLSGRKNEQYF.

The V gene is TRBV6-4, the J gene TRBJ2-1; 8 bases agree with TRBD2. The J segment lost 8 bases and the V segment lost 2 bases, leaving 8 bases of the junction unmatched. The CDR3 sequence is 15 residues long. Germline V lookup: CDR1 MRHNA, CDR2 SNTAGT. This CDR3 reads CASSDRLAGLDEQFF. The CDR3 region has the DNA TGTGCCAGCAGTGACAGGCTAGCGGGTCTAGATGAGCAGTTCTTC.

This clone was recorded once. The chain uses TRBV27 and TRBJ1-4; D call uncertain. V shed 6 bases and J shed 8 bases, with 13 bases lying between them. The CDR3 consists of 13 residues. CDR1 and CDR2 from the germline V gene are MNHEY and SMNVEV (reference sequence). CDR3 nucleotides: TGTGCCAGCAGGCCAGGTGGAGGGGAAAAACTGTTTTTT. It translates to CASRPGGGEKLFF.

V is TRBV13 and J is TRBJ2-1, with 7 bases lining up with TRBD2. Per the germline V gene, CDR1 is PRHDT and CDR2 is FYEKMQ (reference sequence). CDR3 length: 13 amino acids. V was clipped by 7 bases and J by 5 bases; unmatched bases: 5. Here the CDR3 reads CASTRGEDNEQFF. The CDR3 nucleotides read TGTGCCAGCACCCGGGGGGAGGACAATGAGCAGTTCTTC.

The chain recombines TRBV7-9 with TRBJ2-2, with TRBD2 matching over 8 bases. CDR3 length: 15 amino acids. Unmatched junction bases numbered 8, after V lost 8 bases and J lost 3 bases. Per germline, CDR1 SEHNR and CDR2 FQNEAQ (reference sequence). The CDR3 is CASPHLAGHTGELFF. In DNA, the CDR3 is TGTGCCAGCCCTCATTTAGCGGGACACACCGGGGAGCTGTTTTTT.

The J gene is TRBJ2-1, the V gene TRBV27; the match to TRBD1 covers 12 bases. Losses at the gene ends were 5 bases for V and 9 bases for J; bases not matched to a gene: 17. There are 18 residues in the CDR3. CDR1 is MNHEY and CDR2 is SMNVEV in the germline V gene (reference sequence). CDR3 amino acids: CASSLRIPGQGARSEQFF. As DNA, the CDR3 is TGTGCCAGCAGTCTCCGAATCCCGGGACAGGGGGCGAGGAGTGAGCAGTTCTTC.

The genes are TRBV7-6 and TRBJ2-3; 11 bases map to TRBD1. From germline, CDR1 is SGHVS and CDR2 FNYEAQ. CDR3 length: 17 residues. V lost 0 bases to trimming and J lost 3 bases; unmatched junction nucleotides: 5. CDR3 in amino acids: CASSLAVGQGATDTQYF. In nucleotides, the CDR3 is TGTGCCAGCAGCTTAGCAGTTGGACAGGGGGCAACAGATACGCAGTATTTT.

V is TRBV19 and J is TRBJ1-2; D possibly corresponds to TRBD1 (5 bases). Germline V gene data show CDR1 as LNHDA and CDR2 as SQIVND (reference sequence). This CDR3 has 13 amino acids. Trimming took off 5 bases at V and 1 base at J, with 8 bases between the two ends. The CDR3, as DNA: TGTGCCAGTAGTCCAGGGCATAACTATGGCTACACCTTC. Residues: CASSPGHNYGYTF.

The chain uses TRBV3-1 (or the pseudogene TRBV3-2) and TRBJ1-2; TRBD1 is a possible D gene (6 bases). The ends were cut back, 3 bases at V and 4 bases at J, with 9 bases in the middle. The CDR3 spans 13 residues. Looked up from germline, CDR1 is LGHDT and CDR2 is YNNKEL (reference sequence). CDR3: CASSQTTGYGYTF. CDR3 DNA sequence: TGTGCCAGCAGCCAGACGACAGGCTATGGCTACACCTTC.

V and J are TRBV27 and TRBJ1-1; no reliable D call. CDR3 length: 14 residues. Germline V gene sequence: CDR1 MNHEY, CDR2 SMNVEV (reference sequence). The V end was cut by 3 bases, the J end by 1 base, with 9 bases between. The CDR3 loop reads CASSLVSRNTEAFF. Here the CDR3 DNA reads TGTGCCAGCAGTTTGGTGAGTCGGAACACTGAAGCTTTCTTT.

This clone was counted only a few times. CDR3 region: CSVRQVINTEAFF. CDR3 nucleotide sequence: TGCAGCGTCCGACAGGTTATCAACACTGAAGCTTTCTTT. The rearrangement links TRBV29-1 to TRBJ1-1, with a possible D match to TRBD1 (6 bases). The CDR3 consists of 13 residues. Trimming pared 6 bases from V and 2 bases from J, leaving 13 bases between. Per germline, CDR1 SQVTM and CDR2 ANQGSEA. Using reference TRBV29-1 and TRBJ1-1 for the parts outside the CDR3, the full variable domain is SAVISQKPSRDICQRGTSLTIQCQVDSQVTMMFWYRQQPGQSLTLIATANQGSEATYESGFVIDKFPISRPNLTFSTLTVSNMSPEDSSIYLCSVRQVINTEAFFGQGTRLTVV.

The rearrangement uses TRBV2 and TRBJ2-1; D is unclear. Trimming cost V 0 bases and J 9 bases, with 12 bases left between them. Germline loops: CDR1 SNHLY, CDR2 FYNNEI. The CDR3 spans 14 residues. The CDR3, as DNA: TGTGCCAGCAGTGAAGCGCTGGGCATGGTTGAGCAGTTCTTC. It codes for CASSEALGMVEQFF.

The genes are TRBV6-5 and TRBJ1-2; no firm D call. This CDR3 is 13 amino acids long. V lost 8 bases and J 4 bases, leaving 14 bases between the germline ends. Looked up from germline, CDR1 is MNHEY and CDR2 is SVGAGI. The CDR3 sequence: CASQESSPYGYTF. The CDR3 DNA sequence: TGTGCCAGCCAGGAATCGAGCCCCTATGGCTACACCTTC.

The chain carries TRBV30 and TRBJ2-4; 15 bases map to TRBD2. The ends lost 3 bases at V and 0 bases at J; junction bases unmatched: 9. This CDR3 is 19 amino acids long. CDR1 GTSNPN and CDR2 SVGIG come from the germline V gene (reference sequence). The CDR3 DNA follows: TGTGCCTGGAGCCCCGGACTAGCGGGAGGGTCCTTAGCCAAAAACATTCAGTACTTC. As protein: CAWSPGLAGGSLAKNIQYF. The whole variable domain, filled in from reference TRBV30 and TRBJ2-4, reads SQTIHQWPATLVQPVGSPLSLECTVEGTSNPNLYWYRQAAGRGLQLLFYSVGIGQISSEVPQNLSASRPQDRQFILSSKKLLLSDSGFYLCAWSPGLAGGSLAKNIQYFGAGTRLSVL.

The genes are TRBV11-3 and TRBJ1-3; D remains ambiguous. The germline CDR1 and CDR2 sequences are SGHNT and YENEEA. Trimming pared 0 bases from V and 0 bases from J, leaving 9 bases between. The CDR3 sequence is 16 residues long. In DNA form, the CDR3 reads TGTGCCAGCAGCTTAGAGGCAGGTTTCTCTGGAAACACCATATATTTT. This gives the protein CASSLEAGFSGNTIYF. Full variable domain (rest looked up from reference TRBV11-3 and TRBJ1-3): EAGVVQSPRYKIIEKKQPVAFWCNPISGHNTLYWYLQNLGQGPELLIRYENEEAVDDSQLPKDRFSAERLKGVDSTLKIQPAELGDSAVYLCASSLEAGFSGNTIYFGEGSWLTVV.

The chain carries TRBV2 and TRBJ1-6, with 9 bases identical to TRBD1. The ends lost 5 bases at V and 6 bases at J; junction bases unmatched: 2. The length of the CDR3 is 14 residues. Germline V gene lookup returns CDR1 SNHLY and CDR2 FYNNEI. DNA for the CDR3: TGTGCCAGCAGTTCACAGGGGGCTAATTCACCCCTCCACTTT. This codes for CASSSQGANSPLHF.

This chain uses TRBV19 with TRBJ2-3, with a weak D call TRBD1 (6 bases). CDR1 is LNHDA, CDR2 SQIVND, per germline (reference sequence). This CDR3 is built from 16 residues. Trimming stripped 4 bases from V and 3 bases from J, with 17 bases between. CDR3 loop: CASSTDSQGWTDTQYF. The CDR3 region has the DNA TGTGCCAGTAGTACGGACAGTCAGGGGTGGACAGATACGCAGTATTTT. The full variable domain, completed using reference TRBV19 and TRBJ2-3, is DGGITQSPKYLFRKEGQNVTLSCEQNLNHDAMYWYRQDPGQGLRLIYYSQIVNDFQKGDIAEGYSVSREKKESFPLTVTSAQKNPTAFYLCASSTDSQGWTDTQYFGPGTRLTVL.

This clone showed up just a few times. The chain has TRBV20-1 and TRBJ2-7, with D uncertain. The CDR3 is 11 amino acids. Germline CDR1 reads DFQATT; CDR2 reads SNEGSKA (reference sequence). V lost 3 bases and J lost 3, with 6 bases in between. CDR3 sequence reads: CSASHVYEQYF. The CDR3 coding sequence is TGCAGTGCTAGCCATGTCTACGAGCAGTACTTC.

Only one count was recorded for this clone. The V call is TRBV5-1, the J call TRBJ2-5; TRBD1 is a possible D gene (5 bases). Germline lookup yields CDR1 SGHRS and CDR2 YFSETQ. The V gene lost 1 base and the J gene lost 2 bases, with 12 bases spanning the gap. This CDR3 is built from 15 residues. Here the CDR3 reads CASSLYTGSQETQYF. The CDR3 DNA reads as TGCGCCAGCAGCTTGTATACAGGATCTCAAGAGACCCAGTACTTC. Filled out from reference TRBV5-1 and TRBJ2-5, the complete variable domain reads KAGVTQTPRYLIKTRGQQVTLSCSPISGHRSVSWYQQTPGQGLQFLFEYFSETQRNKGNFPGRFSGRQFSNSRSEMNVSTLELGDSALYLCASSLYTGSQETQYFGPGTRLLVL.

The chain uses TRBV4-1 and TRBJ2-3; TRBD1 matches at 7 bases. Germline V gives CDR1 MGHRA, CDR2 YSYEKL. The CDR3 is 15 residues long. Trimming cost V 5 bases and J 1 base; bases outside gene matches: 6. The DNA of the CDR3 is TGCGCCAGCAGCATGGTGGGGACAGGCACAGATACGCAGTATTTT. Its translation is CASSMVGTGTDTQYF.

CDR3 coding DNA: TGTGCCACCAGTGAACGCGGACTAGCGGGAGTAAAAGAGCAGTTCTTC. Its translation: CATSERGLAGVKEQFF. This rearrangement joins TRBV24-1 to TRBJ2-1, with 13 bases matching TRBD2. This CDR3 is 16 amino acids long. CDR1 and CDR2 from the germline V gene are KGHDR and SFDVKD. V trimming: 4 bases; J trimming: 10 bases; junction bases outside the gene matches: 9.